These T cell receptor beta chains were read from a single sample in a study of T cells in Graves' hyperthyroidism and ophthalmopathy. TCRdb re-derived calls from the multiplex PCR reads in MiXCR, one entry per CDR3 protein. The table lists hundreds of thousands of distinct CDR3 sequences, roughly a sixth of them singletons, with around 3.5% in the top ten. The sequencing input was blood. The source is a woman aged 40 to 50 with Graves' ophthalmopathy. CDR3s include the opening cysteine and the closing phenylalanine or tryptophan. A D gene is named only where the DNA matches it firmly. Where a row states a size, it is once, few, many or the class of an expanded clone; other rows omit it.

few	TRBV7-3	TRBJ1-1	.	10	CASRRTEAFF	TGTGCCAGCCGTAGGACTGAAGCTTTCTTT
.	TRBV29-1	TRBJ1-1	.	12	CSVEVMNTEAFF	TGCAGCGTTGAGGTCATGAACACTGAAGCTTTCTTT
.	TRBV30	TRBJ2-5	.	16	CAWSDNARNAQETQYF	TGTGCCTGGAGTGACAATGCGCGAAATGCCCAAGAGACCCAGTACTTC
many	TRBV28	TRBJ2-2	.	15	CASSLWGQNTGELFF	TGTGCCAGCAGTTTATGGGGACAGAACACCGGGGAGCTGTTTTTT
.	TRBV28	TRBJ1-1	.	15	CASSLRGAGSTEAFF	TGTGCCAGCAGTTTGAGGGGAGCAGGGTCCACTGAAGCTTTCTTT
.	TRBV6-6	TRBJ2-7	TRBD1	18	CASSYSPPWTGYTYEQYF	TGTGCCAGCAGTTACTCACCACCTTGGACAGGGTACACCTACGAGCAGTACTTC
.	TRBV5-1	TRBJ2-3	TRBD1	16	CASSFSGTGGADTQYF	TGCGCCAGCAGCTTCTCCGGGACAGGGGGCGCAGATACGCAGTATTTT
.	TRBV6-1	TRBJ1-3	.	15	CASTPGTSTGNTIYF	TGTGCCAGCACCCCAGGGACAAGTACTGGAAACACCATATATTTT
.	TRBV19	TRBJ1-5	.	16	CASSIDQLRGNQPQHF	TGTGCCAGTAGTATAGACCAACTCAGGGGAAATCAGCCCCAGCATTTT
.	TRBV18	TRBJ2-7	TRBD1	15	CASSRDRVGSYEQYF	TGTGCCAGCTCACGGGACAGGGTAGGCTCCTACGAGCAGTACTTC
many	TRBV29-1	TRBJ2-1	TRBD2	14	CSVTTSGKLNEQFF	TGCAGCGTAACAACTAGCGGGAAGCTTAATGAGCAGTTCTTC
.	TRBV3-1	TRBJ2-1	.	13	CASRRGLSEEQFF	TGTGCCAGCAGGAGGGGCCTCTCTGAGGAGCAGTTCTTC
many	TRBV6-5	TRBJ2-5	.	13	CASSYSRSGTQYF	TGTGCCAGCAGTTACTCGAGGAGTGGGACCCAGTACTTC
many	TRBV5-1	TRBJ2-3	.	14	CASSFRTATDTQYF	TGCGCCAGCAGCTTTCGGACAGCCACAGATACGCAGTATTTT
.	TRBV19	TRBJ1-2	.	13	CASSTDRLGGYTF	TGTGCCAGTAGCACCGACCGGCTCGGGGGCTACACCTTC
many	TRBV5-6	TRBJ2-5	TRBD2	16	CASSRRGGRTPETQYF	TGTGCCAGCAGCCGCCGGGGGGGCAGGACTCCAGAGACCCAGTACTTC
.	TRBV7-9	TRBJ2-7	.	17	CASSLEVGAVSSYEQYF	TGTGCCAGCAGCTTAGAGGTTGGGGCAGTAAGCTCCTACGAGCAGTACTTC
.	TRBV27	TRBJ2-1	TRBD2	18	CASSLTAGGIPNNNEQFF	TGTGCCAGCAGTTTAACCGCCGGGGGGATTCCTAATAACAATGAGCAGTTCTTC
.	TRBV15	TRBJ2-1	TRBD2	18	CATSRDPSGRAVNNEQFF	TGTGCCACCAGCAGAGACCCTAGCGGGAGGGCCGTTAACAATGAGCAGTTCTTC
many	TRBV6-1	TRBJ2-7	TRBD2	13	CASSGGASHEQYF	TGTGCCAGCAGCGGGGGGGCCTCCCACGAGCAGTACTTC
many	TRBV27	TRBJ2-5	.	15	CASSLLGGDRETQYF	TGTGCCAGCAGTTTACTTGGTGGGGATCGAGAGACCCAGTACTTC
many	TRBV5-1	TRBJ2-1	TRBD2	13	CASSPGLAHEQFF	TGCGCCAGCAGCCCGGGACTAGCACATGAGCAGTTCTTC
many	TRBV18	TRBJ2-2	.	14	CASSPYKDTGELFF	TGTGCCAGCTCACCTTATAAAGATACCGGGGAGCTGTTTTTT